This T cell receptor beta chain was sequenced for a study of control samples from healthy donors and cancer patients. With 7 bases clipped from V and 3 bases from J, the junction kept 8 bases outside the gene matches. CDR3 length equals 15 residues. Germline V gene data show CDR1 as MNHEY and CDR2 as SVGAGI. Some clones are missing from TCRdb's copy, which holds only in-frame ones; the method was immunoSEQ multiplex PCR. The table includes roughly 88,000 clones, 85% to 95% detected once. The clonotype was recovered from a man between 18 and 35 years old in good health. Sequencing used blood. The chain combines TRBV6-5 with TRBJ1-1, with 10 bases identical to TRBD1. The DNA of the CDR3 is TGTGCCAGCACCCTTGGAGGGACAGGGGACACTGAAGCTTTCTTT. It translates to CASTLGGTGDTEAFF.